This passage covers 5 T cell receptor beta chains from one sample sequenced in a study of radiotherapy plus CTLA-4 blockade in lung cancer. TCRdb's table, derived via immunoSEQ multiplex PCR, lists solely in-frame clones and lacks some. The sample yields some 66,000 clones, about four fifths seen once. The specimen was peripheral blood, collected from a patient treated with radiotherapy plus ipilimumab. The receptors shown here come from a human donor with non-small cell lung cancer who had a partial response to radiotherapy plus ipilimumab.

The V call is TRBV20-1, the J call TRBJ2-7; D may be TRBD1 (5 bases). Trimming stripped 5 bases from V and 9 bases from J, with 14 bases between. This CDR3 comprises 11 residues. Germline values: CDR1 DFQATT, CDR2 SNEGSKA (reference sequence). The DNA of the CDR3 is TGCAGTGCTTCCCGTGGGCAGGGGCAGTACTTC. Translated, it gives CSASRGQGQYF.

CDR3 nucleotide sequence: TGTGCCAGCAGCTTGGGACAGACCACTGAAGCTTTCTTT. This translates into CASSLGQTTEAFF. The chain combines TRBV7-6 with TRBJ1-1, with 7 bases identical to TRBD1. The CDR3 runs 13 residues. The junction had 2 bases not matched to a gene; V was cut back by 3 bases and J by 4 bases. Germline V gene lookup returns CDR1 SGHVS and CDR2 FNYEAQ.

J is TRBJ2-5 and V is TRBV18, with 11 positions matching TRBD1. Germline V gene lookup returns CDR1 KGHSH and CDR2 LQKENI. V lost 6 bases to trimming and J lost 9 bases; unmatched junction nucleotides: 12. The CDR3 length is 15 residues. CDR3 DNA sequence: TGTGCCAGCTCTCGCGGACAGGGGGCAGTTAGTGCCCAGTACTTC. As protein: CASSRGQGAVSAQYF.

In nucleotides, the CDR3 is TGTGCCAGCAGCAACGTTGAGGGAGAGGATACGCAGTATTTT. It encodes CASSNVEGEDTQYF. The V and J genes are TRBV21-1 and TRBJ2-3; TRBD2 reflects the table's D call only, with no check against the DNA. TRBV21-1 counts as a pseudogene. This CDR3 is 14 amino acids long.

The V call is TRBV5-1, the J call TRBJ2-3; TRBD2 matches 14 bases. The CDR3 contains 15 residues. Germline assignment: CDR1 SGHRS and CDR2 YFSETQ. The J segment lost 9 bases and the V segment lost 4 bases, leaving 7 bases of the junction unmatched. CDR3 sequence reads: CASSPPGLAGDTQYF. Here the CDR3 DNA reads TGCGCCAGCAGCCCCCCGGGACTAGCGGGAGACACGCAGTATTTT. The full variable domain, completed using reference TRBV5-1 and TRBJ2-3, is KAGVTQTPRYLIKTRGQQVTLSCSPISGHRSVSWYQQTPGQGLQFLFEYFSETQRNKGNFPGRFSGRQFSNSRSEMNVSTLELGDSALYLCASSPPGLAGDTQYFGPGTRLTVL.